Only a few counts were recorded for the clone carrying this T cell receptor (beta chain). What it binds is unknown. The data derive from a study of T-cell memory formation after mild COVID-19. General observations from the study: There were some responding clones in pre-infection memory, which suggested that cross-reactive memory had joined. There was a balanced CD4/CD8 profile in clones contracting day 15 to 85, and later expanders leaned CD4+.

TCRdb analysed the 5' RACE reads with MiXCR anew, one entry per CDR3 protein. In the table there are more than 300,000 distinct CDR3 sequences, around a fifth of which are singletons. The CDR3 loop spans 13 amino acids. The J segment lost 0 bases and the V segment lost 6 bases, leaving 5 bases of the junction unmatched. Looked up from germline, CDR1 is SQVTM and CDR2 is ANQGSEA. Sequenced: PBMCs or a T cell subset sorted from them (not recorded which). This clonotype originated in a man aged 18 to 29 who had mild COVID-19 (a few samples of this study predate the infection). Cell type and time point are not known. This chain joins TRBV29-1 and TRBJ2-7; 7 nucleotides align to TRBD1. The CDR3 loop reads CSVRQGSSYEQYF. CDR3 nucleotides: TGCAGCGTGCGACAGGGAAGCTCCTACGAGCAGTACTTC.